This TCR beta chain was recovered during a study of tumor-infiltrating lymphocytes in oesophageal squamous cell carcinoma. TCRdb ran MiXCR on the PCR reads and lists one entry per CDR3 protein. The sample has about 12,000 distinct CDR3 sequences, 55% to 65% seen once. Concerning this clonotype itself: The junction departs from the called germline gene at one end, perhaps through a read error.

The TCR was taken from a female donor with esophageal squamous cell carcinoma. Specimen: esophageal tumor tissue.

This chain's CDR3 is CASSLGFDSPLHF. CDR3 nucleotide sequence: TGTGCCAGCAGCTTAGGGTTCGATTCACCCCTCCACTTC. The chain links TRBV7-8 to TRBJ2-5; the D is unclear. Germline assignment: CDR1 SGHVS and CDR2 FQNEAQ. The CDR3 is made up of 13 amino acids.